This TCR beta chain was recovered during a study of cytomegalovirus exposure and HLA in healthy donors. The germline V gene encodes CDR1 ENHRY and CDR2 SYGVKD. Trimming cost V 8 bases and J 9 bases, with 11 bases left between them. The CDR3 sequence is 11 residues long. Study-wide results and limits: A cluster of highly shared sequence variants was likely a sequencing artifact. For most TCR beta V segments, an earlier analysis put the productive rate at about 87% or about 30% of the time. In terms of immune exposure information, only CMV serostatus was available.

To note about this clone: The antigen is unknown.

Both 60 Vbeta primers and 13 Jbeta primers went into the PCR. The assay was immunoSEQ multiplex PCR, and TCRdb's table has in-frame clones only and misses some. The sample comprises approximately 220,000 clones, more than 65% of which are singletons, and about 1.9% rests with the top ten. The genes are TRBV10-3 and TRBJ2-1, with D possibly matching TRBD2 (8 bases). This receptor was obtained from a woman between 25 and 40 years old in good health and CMV-seronegative. The sequencing sample was made of PBMCs. The CDR3 DNA is TGTGCCATCCGGGAGGGGGCTGAGCAGTTCTTC. This gives the protein CAIREGAEQFF.